Listed below are T cell receptor beta chains from one sample, sequenced in a study of blood T cell repertoires in COVID-19. Sequenced by immunoSEQ multiplex PCR; TCRdb stores in-frame clones only, minus some. The data show about 150,000 clones, almost 85% seen once. The sequencing sample was made of peripheral blood. Receptors were obtained from a man aged 18-30 years with active or convalescent COVID-19. Each CDR3 is given with its conserved first and last residue. Fields, in order: J gene, clone size, V gene, D gene, CDR3 protein, CDR3 DNA. The D gene is left open where the match is weak. The size field is filled for only some rows; it gives once, few, many or a size class.

TRBJ1-5	-	TRBV4-1	-	CASIPGRAGENQPQHF	TGCGCCAGCATCCCAGGGAGGGCAGGGGAAAATCAGCCCCAGCATTTT
TRBJ2-1	-	TRBV19	TRBD2	CASSISGSSYNEQFF	TGTGCCAGTAGTATAAGCGGGAGCTCCTACAATGAGCAGTTCTTC
TRBJ2-1	-	TRBV6-5	TRBD1	CASSLDRQDGDEQFF	TGTGCCAGCAGTTTGGACAGGCAGGATGGGGATGAGCAGTTCTTC
TRBJ2-1	-	TRBV5-1	TRBD2	CASRLAGDHYNEQFF	TGCGCCAGTAGACTAGCGGGGGACCATTACAATGAGCAGTTCTTC
TRBJ2-1	-	TRBV4-1	-	CASSQVSASRSLYNEQFF	TGCGCCAGCAGCCAAGTTTCCGCCAGCAGGTCTCTCTACAATGAGCAGTTCTTC
TRBJ2-1	-	TRBV7-6	TRBD2	CASSGVKTSGYNEQFF	TGTGCCAGCAGCGGCGTTAAGACTAGCGGTTACAATGAGCAGTTCTTC
TRBJ1-2	once	TRBV7-9	TRBD1	CASSLTGGLYGYTF	TGTGCCAGCAGCTTAACAGGGGGGTTGTATGGCTACACCTTC
TRBJ2-4	-	TRBV11-3	TRBD2	CASSLDPGLAGELAKNIQYF	TGTGCCAGCAGCTTAGACCCGGGACTAGCGGGGGAACTAGCCAAAAACATTCAGTACTTC
TRBJ1-5	-	TRBV19	-	CASSITGFRHQPQHF	TGTGCCAGTAGTATAACAGGGTTCCGACATCAGCCCCAGCATTTT
TRBJ2-2	-	TRBV6-5	TRBD1	CASIFGTGNTGELFF	TGTGCCAGCATTTTCGGGACAGGGAACACCGGGGAGCTGTTTTTT
TRBJ1-5	few	TRBV6-5	TRBD1	CASTWDRGQPQHF	TGTGCCAGCACCTGGGACAGGGGACAGCCCCAGCATTTT
TRBJ1-1	-	TRBV12-5	-	CASGSGVTEAFF	TGTGCTAGTGGTTCCGGGGTGACTGAAGCTTTCTTT
TRBJ2-7	-	TRBV7-8	-	CASSGQGEAEQYF	TGTGCCAGCAGCGGGCAGGGGGAGGCCGAGCAGTACTTC
TRBJ1-6	-	TRBV7-9	-	CASTLGTGSSYNSPLHF	TGTGCCAGCACCTTAGGGACGGGAAGCTCCTATAATTCACCCCTCCACTTT
TRBJ2-5	few	TRBV7-9	-	CASSLLAVAGETQYF	TGTGCCAGCAGCTTGTTAGCGGTGGCGGGTGAGACCCAGTACTTC
TRBJ2-7	-	TRBV7-2	TRBD2	CASSLGVAGFYEQYF	TGTGCCAGCAGCTTAGGGGTAGCGGGATTCTACGAGCAGTACTTC
TRBJ2-3	-	TRBV3-1/TRBV3-2	-	CASSQAGAYTQYF	TGTGCCAGCAGCCAAGCAGGTGCATATACGCAGTATTTT
TRBJ2-1	-	TRBV24-1	TRBD2	CATSDPRTSDYNEQFF	TGTGCCACCAGTGATCCGCGAACTAGCGACTACAATGAGCAGTTCTTC
TRBJ1-3	-	TRBV5-1	-	CASSPPRVNTIYF	TGCGCCAGCAGCCCCCCTCGAGTAAACACCATATATTTT
TRBJ1-4	-	TRBV12-3/TRBV12-4	TRBD1	CASKGQGDEKLFF	TGTGCCAGCAAAGGACAGGGGGATGAAAAACTGTTTTTT
TRBJ2-6	-	TRBV10-3	-	CATELGGSGANVLTF	TGTGCCACCGAGCTGGGGGGATCGGGGGCCAACGTCCTGACTTTC
TRBJ2-1	-	TRBV5-1	-	CASSFRQNNEQFF	TGCGCCAGCAGCTTTCGACAGAACAATGAGCAGTTCTTC
TRBJ2-5	-	TRBV5-1	TRBD2	CASSTTSGGLQETQYF	TGCGCCAGCAGCACGACTAGCGGGGGTTTACAGGAGACCCAGTACTTC
TRBJ2-5	-	TRBV15	TRBD1	CATSFITGGTKETQYF	TGTGCCACCAGCTTTATAACAGGGGGTACGAAAGAGACCCAGTACTTC
TRBJ2-1	-	TRBV11-3	TRBD1	CASSMRQGDNEQFF	TGTGCCAGCAGCATGAGACAGGGAGACAATGAGCAGTTCTTC
TRBJ1-6	-	TRBV2	TRBD1	CASRTDRGFYNSPLHF	TGTGCCAGCAGGACGGACAGGGGCTTCTATAATTCACCCCTCCACTTT
TRBJ2-1	once	TRBV5-1	TRBD1	CASSLGTGGYNEQFF	TGCGCCAGCAGTCTTGGGACAGGAGGATACAATGAGCAGTTCTTC
TRBJ2-5	-	TRBV19	TRBD1	CATSATGGHPETQYF	TGTGCCACTTCGGCGACAGGGGGACATCCAGAGACCCAGTACTTC
TRBJ1-2	once	TRBV6-4	TRBD1	CASRTGTPGQVVYGYTF	TGTGCCAGCAGGACGGGGACTCCGGGACAGGTGGTCTATGGCTACACCTTC
TRBJ1-6	-	TRBV30	-	CAWRRGQGPDNSPLHF	TGTGCCTGGAGGAGGGGCCAGGGGCCAGATAATTCACCCCTCCACTTT
TRBJ1-1	-	TRBV5-6	-	CASSFSDRMNTEAFF	TGTGCCAGCAGCTTTTCGGACAGAATGAACACTGAAGCTTTCTTT
TRBJ1-2	-	TRBV19	-	CASSIGRGDYGYTF	TGTGCCAGTAGTATCGGTCGGGGTGACTATGGCTACACCTTC
TRBJ1-5	once	TRBV6-5	TRBD1	CAIGTARNQPQHF	TGTGCCATTGGGACAGCTCGAAATCAGCCCCAGCATTTT
TRBJ1-5	-	TRBV7-2	-	CASSLDRERPQHF	TGTGCCAGCAGCTTGGACCGGGAGCGGCCCCAGCATTTT
TRBJ1-5	few	TRBV19	-	CASSRGIYPNQPQHF	TGTGCCAGTAGTAGGGGCATTTACCCTAATCAGCCCCAGCATTTT
TRBJ2-1	once	TRBV5-4	TRBD2	CASSLGVSGSRDEQFF	TGTGCCAGCAGCTTGGGGGTTAGCGGGAGTAGAGATGAGCAGTTCTTC
TRBJ2-3	-	TRBV6-5	TRBD2	CASSPWTSGSDTQYF	TGTGCCAGCAGTCCCTGGACTAGCGGATCAGATACGCAGTATTTT
TRBJ1-1	-	TRBV6-2/TRBV6-3	-	CASSSGRTNQNTEAFF	TGTGCCAGCAGTTCGGGACGGACTAACCAGAACACTGAAGCTTTCTTT
TRBJ2-7	-	TRBV11-3	TRBD2	CASSLGGGYEQYF	TGTGCCAGCAGCTTAGGCGGGGGCTACGAGCAGTACTTC
TRBJ2-7	few	TRBV2	-	CASSVGHPTYYEQYF	TGTGCCAGCAGTGTCGGACACCCCACCTACTACGAGCAGTACTTC
TRBJ2-3	few	TRBV18	TRBD2	CASSPTSGQDTQYF	TGTGCCAGCTCACCGACTAGCGGGCAAGATACGCAGTATTTT
TRBJ2-3	-	TRBV5-4	TRBD2	CASSPGVAGESTDTQYF	TGTGCCAGCAGCCCCGGAGTAGCGGGGGAGAGCACAGATACGCAGTATTTT
TRBJ2-3	-	TRBV19	-	CASSTGFPAVTDTQYF	TGTGCCAGTAGTACGGGATTCCCAGCCGTCACAGATACGCAGTATTTT
TRBJ1-1	-	TRBV29-1	TRBD1	CSFTGGLNTEAFF	TGCAGTTTTACAGGGGGTTTGAACACTGAAGCTTTCTTT
TRBJ1-1	-	TRBV12-3/TRBV12-4	-	CASSPGRNTEAFF	TGTGCCAGCAGCCCAGGGCGGAACACTGAAGCTTTCTTT
TRBJ1-1	-	TRBV19	TRBD1	CASRDRGRSTEAFF	TGTGCCAGCCGGGACAGGGGGCGAAGCACTGAAGCTTTCTTT
TRBJ1-2	-	TRBV4-2	-	CASSQEMGGDGYGYTF	TGTGCCAGCAGCCAGGAGATGGGGGGAGACGGCTATGGCTACACCTTC
TRBJ1-2	-	TRBV7-9	TRBD1	CASSFGDRDNYGYTF	TGTGCCAGCAGCTTCGGGGACAGGGACAACTATGGCTACACCTTC